Given below is one TCR beta chain in context. From blood CD8+ and CD4+ T cells, TCR beta sequences were generated. TEMRA cells were FACS-enriched, unlike CD8+ and CD4+ T cells, which were negatively isolated. The source of the sample is a study of CD8 T cells in Susac syndrome. Random hexamers were used to reverse transcribe 0.5 to 1 ug of RNA. One entry per CDR3 protein results from TCRdb running MiXCR on the immunoSEQ multiplex PCR reads. This table holds 150,000 to 200,000 distinct CDR3 sequences, about 93% found once. Sequencing was carried out using CD4+ T cells from PBMCs. The sequence was collected from a human donor in good health.

CDR3 loop: CSAPVGGEDTQYF. CDR3 coding DNA: TGCAGTGCCCCAGTTGGGGGGGAAGATACGCAGTATTTT. The rearrangement joins TRBV20-1 to TRBJ2-3; 7 nucleotides match TRBD2. V was pared by 6 bases and J by 5 bases, with 8 bases of the junction left unmatched. CDR3 length: 13 amino acids. Germline CDR1 and CDR2: DFQATT and SNEGSKA (reference sequence).